This entry lists 18 T cell receptor beta chains sequenced from one sample in a study of PD-L1 blockade in urothelial cancer. TCRdb keeps only in-frame clones here, not all; method: immunoSEQ multiplex PCR. The table lists 50,000 or so clones, around 82% of them singletons, with 5.5% to 7% in the top ten. Sequencing used PBMCs, obtained around atezolizumab (anti-PD-L1) treatment. The source is a man in his forties with urothelial cancer.

As concerns this clone: The same CDR3 is also encoded by other DNA sequences in this sample. The V and J genes are TRBV15 and TRBJ1-5; 8 bases are a match to TRBD1. Per germline, CDR1 LNHNV and CDR2 YYDKDF (reference sequence). V lost 0 bases and J lost 2; bases outside the gene matches: 9. The CDR3 has 18 residues. The CDR3 here is CATSRDSGTGVGNQPQHF. Written as DNA, the CDR3 is TGTGCCACCAGCAGAGATTCCGGGACAGGAGTAGGCAATCAGCCCCAGCATTTT.

The CDR3: CASSEWGGEDYGYTF. CDR3 coding DNA: TGTGCCAGCAGTGAATGGGGGGGCGAAGACTATGGCTACACCTTC. V usage is TRBV25-1 and J usage is TRBJ1-2; weak D call: TRBD1 (6 bases). V was pared by 1 base and J by 3 bases, with 12 bases between. This CDR3 comprises 15 residues. Germline lookup yields CDR1 MGHDK and CDR2 SYGVNS.

The chain has TRBV9 and TRBJ2-7; D is perhaps TRBD1 (6 bases). Per germline, CDR1 SGDLS and CDR2 YYNGEE. This CDR3 has 13 amino acids. The V gene lost 0 bases and the J gene lost 6 bases, with 10 bases spanning the gap. This CDR3 reads CASSVGQGLEQYF. In DNA form, the CDR3 reads TGTGCCAGCAGCGTAGGGCAGGGGCTCGAGCAGTACTTC. Combining the CDR3 with reference TRBV9 and TRBJ2-7 gives the whole variable domain DSGVTQTPKHLITATGQRVTLRCSPRSGDLSVYWYQQSLDQGLQFLIQYYNGEERAKGNILERFSAQQFPDLHSELNLSSLELGDSALYFCASSVGQGLEQYFGPGTRLTVT.

The chain uses TRBV6-6 and TRBJ1-4; D is unclear. The V gene's germline CDR1 is MNHNY and CDR2 SVGAGI (reference sequence). The CDR3 loop spans 11 amino acids. V gave up 6 bases and J gave up 8 bases, with 7 bases separating them. The CDR3: CASRGGEKLFF. Written as DNA, the CDR3 is TGTGCCAGCAGGGGAGGGGAAAAACTGTTTTTT.

This chain connects TRBV4-1 to TRBJ1-1; D perhaps matches TRBD1 (5 bases). Germline V gene sequence: CDR1 MGHRA, CDR2 YSYEKL. V was clipped by 1 base and J by 3 bases, with 18 bases between them. The CDR3 has 17 amino acids. CDR3 residues: CASSQVMGGGFDTEAFF. The CDR3 nucleotides are TGCGCCAGCAGCCAAGTTATGGGGGGAGGTTTTGACACTGAAGCTTTCTTT.

The V and J genes are TRBV11-2 and TRBJ2-3, with D maybe TRBD1 (6 bases). The V and J ends lost 1 base and 3 bases respectively, with 14 bases between them. CDR1 and CDR2 from the germline V gene are SGHAT and FQNNGV. The CDR3 runs to 16 residues. CDR3 amino acids: CASSLVGGASTDTQYF. CDR3 nucleotide sequence: TGTGCCAGCAGCTTAGTAGGGGGTGCTTCGACAGATACGCAGTATTTT.

This clone was counted a single time. J is TRBJ2-7 and V is TRBV7-3, with D perhaps matching TRBD2 (7 bases). Germline V lookup: CDR1 SGHTA, CDR2 FQGTGA. There are 12 residues in the CDR3. Trimming pared 6 bases from V and 6 bases from J, leaving 12 bases between. CDR3 sequence reads: CASSYREGEQYF. DNA of the CDR3: TGTGCCAGCAGTTACAGGGAGGGCGAGCAGTACTTC.

This clone was recorded once. V and J are TRBV4-1 and TRBJ1-2; D is undetermined. The CDR3 is 16 residues long. Trimming pared 5 bases from V and 2 bases from J, leaving 18 bases between. CDR1 MGHRA and CDR2 YSYEKL come from the germline V gene. The CDR3 DNA reads TGCGCCAGCAGCGCAAGCGTCGGGGTTCTAAACTATGGCTACACCTTC. It is translated as CASSASVGVLNYGYTF.

In DNA form, the CDR3 reads TGTGCCAGCAGCTCTGGACTAGCGGCAGATACGCAGTATTTT. Amino acids: CASSSGLAADTQYF. The gene calls are TRBV5-4 and TRBJ2-3, with 10 bases identical to TRBD2. The trim removed 3 bases at V and 4 bases at J, leaving 2 bases unmatched. The germline gives CDR1 SGHNT, CDR2 YYREEE (reference sequence). CDR3 length: 14 residues.

V and J are TRBV28 and TRBJ1-4, with a weak D call TRBD1 (6 bases). V lost 3 bases and J 10 bases, leaving 15 bases between the germline ends. CDR1 and CDR2 (germline): MDHEN, SYDVKM. The CDR3 extends over 14 amino acids. As DNA, the CDR3 is TGTGCCAGCAGTTTGGGGGGGGCTGGGAGAAAACTGTTTTTT. Protein: CASSLGGAGRKLFF.

The chain recombines TRBV5-1 with TRBJ2-4; D unclear. Trimming stripped 3 bases from V and 0 bases from J, with 10 bases between. The CDR3 consists of 15 residues. Germline V gene lookup returns CDR1 SGHRS and CDR2 YFSETQ. The CDR3 protein is CASSYSHLAKNIQYF. For the CDR3, the DNA is TGCGCCAGCAGCTATAGTCACCTAGCCAAAAACATTCAGTACTTC.

This chain links TRBV18 with TRBJ2-7, with a tentative D call TRBD2 (6 bases). This CDR3 has 14 amino acids. Trimming left V 3 bases short and J 2 bases short, with 11 bases between. Germline CDR1 and CDR2: KGHSH and LQKENI. The CDR3 reads CASSPQGGAYEQYF. The CDR3 nucleotides read TGTGCCAGCTCACCCCAGGGAGGTGCCTACGAGCAGTACTTC.

The gene calls are TRBV18 and TRBJ2-1; a weak D match, TRBD2 (6 bases). Deletions cut 4 bases from V and 0 bases from J, with 10 bases between. CDR1 and CDR2 from the germline V gene are KGHSH and LQKENI. The CDR3 loop spans 15 amino acids. The CDR3 spells CASSLRDSSYNEQFF. The CDR3 nucleotides are TGTGCCAGCTCACTCCGGGACTCCTCCTACAATGAGCAGTTCTTC.

This clone has more than one count but fewer than ten. The chain has TRBV10-1 and TRBJ1-5, with D possibly matching TRBD1 (6 bases). There are 14 residues in the CDR3. Trimming took off 10 bases at V and 6 bases at J, with 19 bases between the two ends. Germline V lookup: CDR1 WNHNN, CDR2 SYGVQD (reference sequence). For the CDR3, the DNA is TGCGCCACAAGGGTACTGCAGGACAGTCAGCCCCAGCATTTT. It yields the protein CATRVLQDSQPQHF.

The genes are TRBV7-2 and TRBJ2-3; TRBD1 matches 8 bases. Trimming cost V 10 bases and J 6 bases; bases outside gene matches: 12. This CDR3 comprises 14 residues. Germline V gene lookup returns CDR1 SGHTA and CDR2 FQGNSA. CDR3 in amino acids: CATHRTGLGDTQYF. For the CDR3, the DNA is TGTGCCACTCATAGGACAGGGTTAGGGGATACGCAGTATTTT.

The chain is built from TRBV6-5 and TRBJ2-1, with TRBD2 matching over 10 bases. The germline gives CDR1 MNHEY, CDR2 SVGAGI. V gave up 6 bases and J gave up 7 bases; unmatched junction bases: 9. The CDR3 contains 15 residues. CDR3 residues: CASRRSSGSSNEQFF. The CDR3 coding sequence is TGTGCCAGCAGACGGTCTAGCGGGAGTAGTAATGAGCAGTTCTTC.

The rearrangement joins TRBV7-6 to TRBJ2-7, with 12 bases identical to TRBD2. The junction had 12 bases not matched to a gene; V was cut back by 1 base and J by 5 bases. CDR1 is SGHVS and CDR2 is FNYEAQ in the germline V gene. The length of the CDR3 is 18 residues. CDR3 loop: CASSLEVILAGGRDEQYF. The CDR3 region has the DNA TGTGCCAGCAGCTTAGAGGTCATACTAGCGGGAGGACGGGACGAGCAGTACTTC.

V and J are TRBV9 and TRBJ2-2; 7 bases line up with TRBD1. The trim removed 3 bases at V and 7 bases at J, leaving 6 bases unmatched. The germline gives CDR1 SGDLS, CDR2 YYNGEE. The CDR3 spans 14 residues. The CDR3 DNA is TGTGCCAGCAGCGAGACAGGGATTGGCGGGGAGCTGTTTTTT. Translation gives CASSETGIGGELFF.